Below, 6 T cell receptor beta chains from the same sample are listed, as sequenced in a study of T cell responses to AZD1222 COVID-19 vaccine. Sequencing used immunoSEQ multiplex PCR; TCRdb keeps in-frame clones, though not all of them. The profile shows about 120,000 clones, approximately 88% of them singletons. Sequenced material: peripheral blood, taken on day 0 of AZD1222 vaccination. The receptors originated from an adult in good health.

The gene calls are TRBV6-2 or TRBV6-3 and TRBJ1-5, with D possibly being TRBD1 (6 bases). The CDR3 consists of 14 residues. Germline-derived CDR1 and CDR2 are MNHEY and SVGEGT. V gave up 0 bases and J gave up 7 bases, with 10 bases separating them. This CDR3 is CASSYSGGAQPQHF. Here the CDR3 DNA reads TGTGCCAGCAGTTACTCCGGGGGGGCCCAGCCCCAGCATTTT.

The chain recombines TRBV9 with TRBJ2-5; tentatively, D is TRBD2 (6 bases). Looked up from germline, CDR1 is SGDLS and CDR2 is YYNGEE. This CDR3 region has 14 residues. Trimming stripped 0 bases from V and 5 bases from J, with 11 bases between. In nucleotides, the CDR3 is TGTGCCAGCAGCGTAGGGGTTGGGGGGGAGACCCAGTACTTC. Protein product: CASSVGVGGETQYF.

This clone was recorded once. This chain joins TRBV15 and TRBJ1-2, with 12 bases that match TRBD1. Germline lookup yields CDR1 LNHNV and CDR2 YYDKDF (reference sequence). V shed 3 bases, J shed 2 bases, and the junction held 13 bases outside the gene matches. CDR3 length: 19 amino acids. CDR3 DNA: TGTGCCACCAGCAGCGCATATGTGGGACAGGGGGCTTTGAACTATGGCTACACCTTC. Protein product: CATSSAYVGQGALNYGYTF.

The chain carries TRBV27 and TRBJ2-3; a possible D gene is TRBD2 (5 bases). The CDR3 runs to 15 residues. Trimming stripped 5 bases from V and 2 bases from J, with 14 bases between. Per the germline V gene, CDR1 is MNHEY and CDR2 is SMNVEV (reference sequence). The DNA for the CDR3 is TGTGCCAGCAGTCTCCTTTCCGGGGTCACAGATACGCAGTATTTT. This encodes CASSLLSGVTDTQYF.

Comments on this clone: A much larger clonotype is one base distant, so this may be a read error. Other nucleotide sequences in the sample specify the same CDR3. V and J are TRBV4-2 and TRBJ2-2, with 8 bases identical to TRBD2. The CDR3 has 16 residues. Trimming removed 11 bases from V and 6 bases from J; junction bases left unmatched: 17. In germline, CDR1 is LGHNA, CDR2 YNFKEQ. The CDR3 sequence is CARTQDRGGLSGELFF. The CDR3 DNA is TGTGCCCGCACCCAAGACCGGGGGGGGTTGTCCGGGGAGCTGTTTTTT.

V usage is TRBV28 and J usage is TRBJ2-4; 7 bases match TRBD1. Germline trimming cut 3 bases from V and 0 bases from J; bases unmatched to any gene: 8. This CDR3 is built from 17 residues. Germline CDR1 reads MDHEN; CDR2 reads SYDVKM. CDR3 in DNA: TGTGCCAGCAGTTTGGAAACAGGGGCAAGAGCCAAAAACATTCAGTACTTC. Amino acids: CASSLETGARAKNIQYF. Full variable domain (outside the CDR3, taken from reference TRBV28 and TRBJ2-4): DVKVTQSSRYLVKRTGEKVFLECVQDMDHENMFWYRQDPGLGLRLIYFSYDVKMKEKGDIPEGYSVSREKKERFSLILESASTNQTSMYLCASSLETGARAKNIQYFGAGTRLSVL.